This T cell receptor (beta chain) was sequenced in a study of beta chain features in type 1 diabetes (dated by TCRdb to 2017 to 2018). Regarding the study in general: No differences in mean age, gender distribution, total cell number or subset yield were found between patients and healthy donors. A total of roughly 98,000,000 sorted cells were examined across all samples, and RNA yield correlated strongly with the number of cells per subset. The study compared the TCRB repertoires of sorted circulating CD4+ T cell subsets in recently diagnosed type 1 diabetes patients with those in matched healthy donors. Naive and central memory subsets were obtained from all 30 or so donors, but regulatory and stem cell-like memory subsets were isolated from only 8 patients and about 8 healthy donors. Results and caveats for the whole study, not just this receptor: Naive, central memory and regulatory TCRB repertoires appeared more similar among patients than among healthy donors. Sequencing cDNA rather than genomic DNA could over-represent highly expressing activated cells, although activation and CD3 levels did not differ between groups. Type 1 diabetes patients showed a moderate but significant shortening of TCRB CDR3 length in all four CD4+ subsets. At VDJ recombination sites, type 1 diabetes patients had fewer insertions and more deleted nucleotides, which implies abnormalities in thymic rearrangement. Because small numbers of individuals were included in the HLA sub-analyses, any influence of HLA type on TCRB rearrangement was left unresolved. PCR may preferentially amplify shorter templates, but because patient and control samples were amplified and corrected together, any resulting skew would affect both groups equally.

Of note for this clone: Its recognized antigen is unknown. No quality values exist for individual bases; no much larger clone is one base distant.

CDR3 length: 13 amino acids, cysteine to phenylalanine. The retained sequence is limited to the CDR3, 39 bases, with the frame set at the first base. V and J are trimmed by 8 bases and 2 bases, and the gene matches miss 5 bases of the junction. The germline V gene (reference sequence) provides CDR1 LNHDA and CDR2 SQIVND. All of the isolated RNA was reverse transcribed with the High Capacity cDNA Reverse Transcription Kit, so expressed TCRB transcripts were sequenced. Deep immunoSEQ sequencing was performed on naive, central memory and regulatory T cell samples, with an average of roughly 4 million total reads per sample. Sorted cells were lysed in RLT buffer and RNA was extracted with DNase-treated RNeasy Micro or Mini kits, depending on cell number. Each cell subset was processed separately to prevent cross-contamination, with patient and healthy donor samples processed together. Using the immunoSEQ multiplex PCR, TCRB sequences were amplified from cDNA into 87-bp fragments spanning the CDR3 region. Sequencing of the amplicons was performed on the Illumina HiSeq platform. The study's own analysis went as follows. Synthetic template baselines were used to correct PCR bias computationally, reads within Hamming distance 2 were collapsed, and singletons that could not be merged were discarded. Reads were aligned against IMGT so that V, D and J genes, CDR3 length and insertions or deletions at six rearrangement sites could be assigned. Within each subset, clonotype counts were normalized to the number of sorted cells before true diversity and Gini coefficients were calculated with the tcR R package. The overlap coefficient, calculated on TCRB nucleotide sequences, was used to measure repertoire sharing. TCRdb obtained this table from immuneACCESS and retained in-frame rearrangements with V and J assigned. These tables miss some clones; where compared with another copy, unresolved V genes account for less than half of the shortfall, and the remainder is unexplained. V and J calls and clone size are copied from that table; D and trimming were computed from the DNA. The sample has 110,000 to 150,000 clones on record, just over 9% of them singletons. Of the sample, about 0.68% falls within the top ten clones.

A single peripheral blood draw of about 116 mL on average was collected from each donor into heparinised tubes. A BD FACSAria II was used to sort naive, central memory, regulatory and stem cell-like memory CD4+ T cells with a panel that included CD45RO, CCR7, CD25, CD127, CD95 and CD27. All sorted populations exceeded 98% purity. PBMCs were isolated right away by Lymphoprep density gradient centrifugation and were stained directly, without culture. So that batch effects would be minimized, each experiment stained and sorted samples in pairs, pairing one healthy donor with one patient. The sequence came from a man between 18 and 35 years old in good health. The sample taken for sequencing was central memory CD4+ T cells from blood. The rearrangement combines TRBV19 with TRBJ1-2; 7 bases in the middle match TRBD1. The CDR3 in this case is CASGVQGNYGYTF. The nucleotide sequence reads TGTGCCAGTGGGGTACAGGGGAACTATGGCTACACCTTC.